A selection of T cell receptor beta chains follows, all from one sample in a study of blood T cell repertoires in COVID-19. The protocol was immunoSEQ multiplex PCR, while the TCRdb copy is restricted to in-frame clones and leaves out a portion. There are more than 110,000 clones in the sample; about 80% occur only once, and just under 9% lies in the top ten. The sample taken for sequencing was peripheral blood. These receptors were taken from a woman older than 75 in a cohort sampled during active or convalescent COVID-19. CDR3s include the opening cysteine and the closing phenylalanine or tryptophan. The D gene is left open where the match is weak. The listing skips clone size in some rows; elsewhere it reads once, few, many or a size class.

D gene,CDR3 length,V gene,clone size,J gene,CDR3 DNA,CDR3 protein
.,16,TRBV28,.,TRBJ2-3,TGTGCCAGCAGTACACCCACAGAATCTAGCACAGATACGCAGTATTTT,CASSTPTESSTDTQYF
TRBD2,15,TRBV3-1/TRBV3-2,.,TRBJ2-2,TGTGCCAGCAGCCAAGACTGGGGGGGCACCGGGGAGCTGTTTTTT,CASSQDWGGTGELFF
.,14,TRBV19,.,TRBJ1-2,TGTGCCAGTGAACCGGGTGGTTCCCCGAAGGGCTACACCTTC,CASEPGGSPKGYTF
TRBD1,18,TRBV28,.,TRBJ1-5,TGTGCCAGCACCTCCACCGGACAGGGAAGGATTTGGGGTCAGCCCCAGCATTTT,CASTSTGQGRIWGQPQHF
.,14,TRBV18,.,TRBJ1-1,TGTGCCAGCTCACTTTCAGGGTTAGACACTGAAGCTTTCTTT,CASSLSGLDTEAFF
.,15,TRBV19,.,TRBJ1-2,TGTGCCAGCACCCGACGGGGGAGTTCCAACTATGGCTACACCTTC,CASTRRGSSNYGYTF
.,13,TRBV18,.,TRBJ2-1,TGTGCCAGCTCACCCCAGGGGTTCGATGAGCAGTTCTTC,CASSPQGFDEQFF
.,11,TRBV5-6,.,TRBJ2-7,TGTGCCAGCAGCTTAGCATACGAGCAGTACTTC,CASSLAYEQYF
.,16,TRBV7-2,.,TRBJ2-7,TGTGCCAGCAGCTTAGCGTTAGGAGGCAGTGGATACGAGCAGTACTTC,CASSLALGGSGYEQYF
.,10,TRBV29-1,few,TRBJ1-1,TGCAGCGTTGAAACAACTGAAGCTTTCTTT,CSVETTEAFF
.,15,TRBV18,.,TRBJ2-1,TGTGCCAGCTCACCACGTGTACAGGCCCAGGGCGAGCAGTTCTTC,CASSPRVQAQGEQFF
.,15,TRBV5-1,.,TRBJ2-6,TGCGCCAGCAGCCATCAGGGTTCTGGGGCCAACGTCCTGACTTTC,CASSHQGSGANVLTF
.,14,TRBV7-3,.,TRBJ1-1,TGTGCCAGCAGCTTTGGCCCATCGGGGACTGAAGCTTTCTTT,CASSFGPSGTEAFF
TRBD2,16,TRBV11-3,.,TRBJ2-1,TGTGCCAGCAGCCGCGGGACTAGCGGGGGGGCGAAAGAGCAGTTCTTC,CASSRGTSGGAKEQFF
.,14,TRBV7-2,.,TRBJ1-6,TGTGCCAGCAGCTTATACTCCTATAATTCACCCCTCCACTTT,CASSLYSYNSPLHF
.,15,TRBV5-1,.,TRBJ1-1,TGCGCCAGCAGCTTGACTGGACAGTCGAACACTGAAGCTTTCTTT,CASSLTGQSNTEAFF
.,15,TRBV4-1,.,TRBJ1-2,TGCGCCAGCAGCCAAGCGACCCAGGGGACCTATGGCTACACCTTC,CASSQATQGTYGYTF
TRBD2,16,TRBV4-1,few,TRBJ2-1,TGCGCCAGCAGCCCCCAGACTAGCCGAGGATACAATGAGCAGTTCTTC,CASSPQTSRGYNEQFF
.,12,TRBV2,.,TRBJ1-4,TGTGCCAGCAGTGGGACAGTTGAAAAACTGTTTTTT,CASSGTVEKLFF
.,14,TRBV6-2/TRBV6-3,.,TRBJ2-3,TGTGCCAGCAGTCGGGACTTCATGAGGGAGACGCAGTATTTT,CASSRDFMRETQYF
TRBD1,15,TRBV6-6,.,TRBJ1-1,TGTGCCAGCAGTCGCGGGGGACAGCCGAACACTGAAGCTTTCTTT,CASSRGGQPNTEAFF
.,15,TRBV5-5,.,TRBJ2-7,TGTGCCAGCAGCTTGGCCCCCAGCCTGACATACGAGCAGTACTTC,CASSLAPSLTYEQYF
.,15,TRBV27,.,TRBJ2-2,TGTGCCAGCAGCTCGGGGCAGCCGGGGGCCGGGGAGCTGTTTTTT,CASSSGQPGAGELFF
TRBD2,16,TRBV7-2,.,TRBJ2-1,TGTGCCAGCAGCTTAGCTAGCGGGGTCTCCTACAATGAGCAGTTCTTC,CASSLASGVSYNEQFF
.,13,TRBV5-1,.,TRBJ1-2,TGCGCCAGCAGACGGGACACAAACTATGGCTACACCTTC,CASRRDTNYGYTF
TRBD1,15,TRBV6-2/TRBV6-3,.,TRBJ1-2,TGTGCCAGCAGACCTCCGGGACAGGGGGCGGTTGGCTACACCTTC,CASRPPGQGAVGYTF
.,15,TRBV6-5,.,TRBJ1-2,TGTGCCAGCATTTCCCCTCAGGCGGGTAACTATGGCTACACCTTC,CASISPQAGNYGYTF
.,14,TRBV7-2,once,TRBJ1-3,TGTGCCAGCAGCTTAGCAGGGAGGCAAAACACCATATATTTT,CASSLAGRQNTIYF
.,14,TRBV11-1,once,TRBJ2-5,TGTGCCAGCAGCTCCGTCGAGGGAATTGAGACCCAGTACTTC,CASSSVEGIETQYF
.,14,TRBV6-6,once,TRBJ2-3,TGTGCCAGCAGGGAGGGCCGGGGGACAGATACGCAGTATTTT,CASREGRGTDTQYF
TRBD2,14,TRBV5-1,.,TRBJ2-7,TGCGCCAGCAGCTTGGTTAGCGGGGGGGACGAGCAGTACTTC,CASSLVSGGDEQYF
.,14,TRBV18,.,TRBJ2-1,TGTGCCAGCTCACCACGCGGAGTTTACAATGAGCAGTTCTTC,CASSPRGVYNEQFF
TRBD1,16,TRBV6-2/TRBV6-3,.,TRBJ1-2,TGTGCCAGCAGTTACTCCGTTGGGACAGGGAAAAGAGGCTACACCTTC,CASSYSVGTGKRGYTF
TRBD2,14,TRBV7-3,.,TRBJ2-1,TGTGCCAGCAGTCGGGGGGACCCCTACAATGAGCAGTTCTTC,CASSRGDPYNEQFF
.,15,TRBV5-3,.,TRBJ1-3,TGTGCCAGAAGCCACCCCCGGGACAACGGAAACACCATATATTTT,CARSHPRDNGNTIYF
.,12,TRBV20-1,.,TRBJ2-5,TGCAGTGCTAGTTTAGGACTGGAGACCCAGTACTTC,CSASLGLETQYF
.,13,TRBV10-3,few,TRBJ1-6,TGTGCCATCAGTTCAGGCCTTAATTCACCCCTCCACTTT,CAISSGLNSPLHF
.,13,TRBV12-3/TRBV12-4,few,TRBJ1-5,TGTGCCAGCAGTTTTAGAGGGAAACAGCCCCAGCATTTT,CASSFRGKQPQHF
.,13,TRBV5-8,.,TRBJ1-3,TGTGCCAGCAGCGTGGGGAGGCGGGACACCATATATTTT,CASSVGRRDTIYF
.,13,TRBV2,.,TRBJ1-2,TGTGCCAGCAGTGAACGCAGGGATTATGGCTACACCTTC,CASSERRDYGYTF
TRBD2,14,TRBV3-1/TRBV3-2,.,TRBJ2-3,TGTGCCAGCAGCTGGGGACTAGCAGAAGATACGCAGTATTTT,CASSWGLAEDTQYF
.,16,TRBV6-1,.,TRBJ1-3,TGTGCCAGCAGTGAATACGGCGCTAGCTCTGGAAACACCATATATTTT,CASSEYGASSGNTIYF
TRBD1,15,TRBV19,once,TRBJ1-5,TGTGCCAGTAGTGAATGGGGACAGGTGGATCAGCCCCAGCATTTT,CASSEWGQVDQPQHF
.,15,TRBV9,few,TRBJ1-1,TGTGCCAGCAGCGTAGTGGGGGCTATGAACACTGAAGCTTTCTTT,CASSVVGAMNTEAFF
.,15,TRBV21-1,.,TRBJ1-2,TGTGCCAGCAGCAAAGTCTGGGGGGTGAACTATGGCTACACCTTC,CASSKVWGVNYGYTF
.,16,TRBV5-1,once,TRBJ1-2,TGCGCCAGCAGCCAAAACGGGGGGCGGTCGAACTATGGCTACACCTTC,CASSQNGGRSNYGYTF